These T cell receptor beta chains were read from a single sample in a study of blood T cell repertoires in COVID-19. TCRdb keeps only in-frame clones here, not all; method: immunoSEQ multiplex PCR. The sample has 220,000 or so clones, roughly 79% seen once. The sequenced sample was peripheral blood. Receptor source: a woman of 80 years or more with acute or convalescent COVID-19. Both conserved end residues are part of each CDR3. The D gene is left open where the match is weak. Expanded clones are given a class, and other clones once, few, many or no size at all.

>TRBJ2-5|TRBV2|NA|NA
TGTGCCAGCAGTGAAATGCGGACTCCACTGGGCGAGACCCAGTACTTC
CASSEMRTPLGETQYF
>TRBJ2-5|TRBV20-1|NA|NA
TGCAGTGCTAGTGGCCTAAAAGAGACCCAGTACTTC
CSASGLKETQYF
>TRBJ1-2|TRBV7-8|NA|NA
TGTGCCAGCAGCTTATTACAGGGAGCTAACTATGGCTACACCTTC
CASSLLQGANYGYTF
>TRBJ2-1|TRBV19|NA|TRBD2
TGTGCCAGTAGAAATCTTTTACTAGCGGGAGTGGATGAGCAGTTCTTC
CASRNLLLAGVDEQFF
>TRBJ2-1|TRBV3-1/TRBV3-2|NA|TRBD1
TGTGCCAGCAGCCAAGCCCCGGGACAGGGCTATGAGCAGTTCTTC
CASSQAPGQGYEQFF
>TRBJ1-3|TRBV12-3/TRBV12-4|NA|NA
TGTGCCAGCAGACAAGACTCTGGAAACACCATATATTTT
CASRQDSGNTIYF
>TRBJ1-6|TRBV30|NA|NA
TGTGCCCGAAGGGAGGGAGGTAATTCACCCCTCCACTTT
CARREGGNSPLHF
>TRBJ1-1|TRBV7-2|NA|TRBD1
TGTGCCAGCAGCTTAGGGACAGGGAGGGTCGCTTTCTTT
CASSLGTGRVAFF
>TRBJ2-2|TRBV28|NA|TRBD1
TGTGCCATCACAGGGGACACCGGGGAGCTGTTTTTT
CAITGDTGELFF
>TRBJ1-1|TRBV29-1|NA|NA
TGCAGCGTTGAGAGGTACACTGAAGCTTTCTTT
CSVERYTEAFF
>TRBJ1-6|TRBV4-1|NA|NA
TGCGCCAGCGGGGCAGGGAATCAGAATTCACCCCTCCACTTT
CASGAGNQNSPLHF
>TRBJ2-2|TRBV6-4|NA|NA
TGTGCCAGCAGTGACTCGAGTACCGGGGAGCTGTTTTTT
CASSDSSTGELFF
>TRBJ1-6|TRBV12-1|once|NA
TGTGCTAGGGGGCGGGGTGGGAATTCACCCCTCCACTTT
CARGRGGNSPLHF
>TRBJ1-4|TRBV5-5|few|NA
TGTGCCAGCAGCTTCGGTGAAAAACTGTTTTTT
CASSFGEKLFF
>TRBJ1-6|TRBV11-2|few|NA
TGTGCCACCCAATCCTCCGGGACAACGAGGAATTCACCCCTCCACTTT
CATQSSGTTRNSPLHF
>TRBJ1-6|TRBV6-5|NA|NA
TGTGCCAGCAGTTACTCGAGGCCCTATAATTCACCCCTCCACTTT
CASSYSRPYNSPLHF
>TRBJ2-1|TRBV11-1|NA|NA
TGTGCCAGCAGCTTAGGTCAGGGGTCATCCAATGAGCAGTTCTTC
CASSLGQGSSNEQFF
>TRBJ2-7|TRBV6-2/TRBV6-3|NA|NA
TGTGCCAGCAGTTCCCCCGTTACAGGGAGGGTAAACGAGCAGTACTTC
CASSSPVTGRVNEQYF
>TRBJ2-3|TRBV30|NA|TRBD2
TGTGCCGGGACTAGCGTGGGAGATACGCAGTATTTT
CAGTSVGDTQYF
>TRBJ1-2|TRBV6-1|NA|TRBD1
TGTGCCAGCAGTGATACAGGGGGCGGCTATGGCTACACCTTC
CASSDTGGGYGYTF
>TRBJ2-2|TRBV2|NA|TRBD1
TGTGCCAGCCAGTTCGGCCTTAGAGGGACAGGGCTGGCCGGGGAGCTGTTTTTT
CASQFGLRGTGLAGELFF
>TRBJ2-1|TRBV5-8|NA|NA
TGTGCCAGCAGCGATAGCGGAACCTCCTACAATGAGCAGTTCTTC
CASSDSGTSYNEQFF
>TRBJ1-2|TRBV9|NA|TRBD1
TGTGCCAGCAGCCCCCACCGCACAGGGGTTGGCTACACCTTC
CASSPHRTGVGYTF
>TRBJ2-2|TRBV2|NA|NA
TGTGCCAGCAGCCTAGACACCGGGGAGCTGTTTTTT
CASSLDTGELFF